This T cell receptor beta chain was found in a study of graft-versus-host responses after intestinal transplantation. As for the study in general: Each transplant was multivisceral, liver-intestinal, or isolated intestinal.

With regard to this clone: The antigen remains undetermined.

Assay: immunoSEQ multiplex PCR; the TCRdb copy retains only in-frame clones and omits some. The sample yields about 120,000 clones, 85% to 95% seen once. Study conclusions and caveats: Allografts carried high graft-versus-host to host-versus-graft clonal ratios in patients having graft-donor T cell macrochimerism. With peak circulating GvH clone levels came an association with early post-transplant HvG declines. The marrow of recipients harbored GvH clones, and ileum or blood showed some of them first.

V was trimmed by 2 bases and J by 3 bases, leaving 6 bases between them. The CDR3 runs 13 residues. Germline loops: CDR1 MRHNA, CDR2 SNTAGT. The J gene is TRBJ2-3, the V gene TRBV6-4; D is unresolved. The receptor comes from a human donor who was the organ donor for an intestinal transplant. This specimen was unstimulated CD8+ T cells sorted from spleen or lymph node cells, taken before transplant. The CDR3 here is CASSDRETDTQYF. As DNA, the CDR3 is TGTGCCAGCAGTGACAGGGAAACAGATACGCAGTATTTT.